A single sample gave rise to the 4 T cell receptor beta chains below, sequenced in a study of T-cell reconstitution after alpha-beta-depleted transplantation in children. The TCRbeta library incorporated unique molecular identifiers. TCRdb reanalysed the PCR reads using MiXCR and keeps one entry per CDR3 protein. The sample lists 500,000 or so distinct CDR3 sequences; about an eighth were seen once. Material: PBMCs, mostly from graft donor cells, obtained 180 days after TCRalphabeta/CD19-depleted stem cell transplant. The source of these receptors is a female patient between 2 and 15 years old who had a stem cell transplant for aplastic anemia, so the T cells may come from the graft donor.

The CDR3: CSASGKRTNTGELFF. The CDR3, as DNA: TGCAGTGCTAGCGGGAAGCGGACTAACACCGGGGAGCTGTTTTTT. The chain combines TRBV20-1 with TRBJ2-2; TRBD2 might be the D (5 bases). Trimming took 3 bases from V and 2 from J, leaving 13 bases between them. The CDR3 consists of 15 residues. Germline loops: CDR1 DFQATT, CDR2 SNEGSKA (reference sequence).

The chain carries TRBV7-9 and TRBJ1-5; no clear D gene. Germline values: CDR1 SEHNR, CDR2 FQNEAQ (reference sequence). This CDR3 has 14 amino acids. V was pared by 4 bases and J by 0 bases, with 7 bases between. The CDR3 spells CASSSVNSNQPQHF. DNA of the CDR3: TGTGCCAGCAGCTCCGTGAATAGCAATCAGCCCCAGCATTTT.

The chain links TRBV11-2 to TRBJ2-7; a weak D match, TRBD2 (6 bases). The CDR3 sequence is 14 residues long. Trimming shortened V by 5 bases and J by 6 bases, and 17 bases separated the two germline ends. The germline CDR1 and CDR2 sequences are SGHAT and FQNNGV. In nucleotides, the CDR3 is TGTGCCAGCAGCCAGTCCCGGTGGGACTGCGAGCAGTACGTC. Translation: CASSQSRWDCEQYV.

This clonotype was seen only a few times. This sequence joins TRBV6-2 or TRBV6-3 and TRBJ2-7; 14 positions agree with TRBD2. In germline, CDR1 is MNHEY, CDR2 SVGEGT. The CDR3 covers 16 residues. V gave up 4 bases and J gave up 5 bases; unmatched junction bases: 7. The CDR3 loop reads CASSLPGLAGVNEQYF. The CDR3 bases are TGTGCCAGCAGTTTACCGGGACTAGCGGGAGTTAACGAGCAGTACTTC.